This T cell receptor (beta chain) was profiled in a study of T cell responses to AZD1222 COVID-19 vaccine (dated by TCRdb to about 2021). Looking at the study overall: AZD1222 recipients with second doses at about 4 weeks or about 12 weeks were pooled, because spike-specific TCR depth and breadth did not differ between schedules. TCR sequencing covered 230 or so trial participants: 200 to 220 given two doses of AZD1222 and 26 given two doses of MenACWY control vaccine. Trial participants were enrolled into age subgroups of 18-55, 56-69 and 70-plus years, which contained approximately 150, 28 and 58 TCR-sequenced participants, respectively.

To note about this clone: Its antigen is not yet known. No clone much larger than this one lies a single base away; base qualities are absent.

The CDR3 regions of human TCRbeta chains were analyzed by immunosequencing. In the paper's pipeline: TCRs in the repertoires were matched against a reference library of SARS-CoV-2-specific TCRs that had been generated with the MIRA antigen-specificity platform. Breadth meant the fraction of unique TCRs that were SARS-CoV-2-associated, whereas depth meant the fraction of total T cells that were SARS-CoV-2-associated. Using the MIRA data, each spike-specific TCR was assigned both to the spike region to which the TCR was reactive and to a CD4 or CD8 class. Log10-transformed breadth and depth values were compared by one-way ANOVA with Sidak's multiple comparisons tests. TCRdb obtained this table from immuneACCESS and retained in-frame rearrangements with V and J assigned. These tables miss some clones; where compared with another copy, unresolved V genes account for less than half of the shortfall, and the remainder is unexplained. V and J calls and clone size are given by that table; D and trimming were obtained from the DNA. The sample contains 60,000 to 75,000 clones, roughly 89% of them found a single time. Just under 5% of the sample goes to the ten largest clones.

This specimen's time point label, interpreted: baseline before first vaccination. Samples from vaccinated people were obtained from the UK trials COV001 and COV002, which included a single-blind randomized controlled phase 2/3 trial of AZD1222 (ChAdOx1 nCoV-19) in healthy adults. For TCRbeta chain sequencing, PBMC samples were collected from trial participants at day 0 and at day 28 after the second dose. Measured from the cysteine to the phenylalanine, the CDR3 is 15 residues long. Only the CDR3 part of the read is kept: 45 bases, read in frame from the first base. The V and J ends are trimmed by 5 bases and 2 bases, leaving 12 bases between them. Via the germline V gene, CDR1 is SGHVS and CDR2 FNYEAQ. The paper's findings and limits, for the study overall: Because no samples from the day 14 peak response were available, repertoires could be characterized only after the peak T cell response. Conclusions about previously exposed vaccinees were limited because only six AZD1222 recipients were SARS-CoV-2 seropositive at baseline. The 56-69-year group was small, and its depth increase did not reach significance, likely because of low power. Vaccine-associated CD4 TCRs spanned the whole spike protein, with dominant responses in regions 160-218 and 743-854. A significant rise in spike-specific TCR breadth and depth was observed after two AZD1222 doses relative to day 0 and relative to MenACWY recipients. Participants were mostly white British, with more females than males. The authors suggested clonal diversity may have been underestimated. Reportedly, close to half of the unique spike-specific TCRs recognized epitopes lying outside the regions that are mutated in the B.1.351 and B.1.1.7 variants.

The V and J genes are TRBV7-6 and TRBJ1-4; no D gene call is confident. Sequencing used peripheral blood, obtained on day 0 of AZD1222 vaccination. This clonotype was sampled from an adult in good health. The DNA sequence is given as TGTGCCAGCAGCCTTAGGATTGGCACTAATGAAAAACTGTTTTTT. Its protein is CASSLRIGTNEKLFF.